These T cell receptor beta chains were read from a single sample in a study of technical replicates of blood from four donors. Sequenced by immunoSEQ multiplex PCR; TCRdb stores in-frame clones only, minus some. This table holds about 60,000 clones, around 87% found once. The sequencing sample was made of PBMCs. Source of these receptors: a human donor in good health. Some clones in this sample may be carry-over from other donors' samples. CDR3s include the opening cysteine and the closing phenylalanine or tryptophan. D genes are given only for firm matches. Not every row has a clone size; where given, it reads once, few, many or a size class.

CDR3 DNA: TGTGCCACCAGCAGAGTCCCACTAGCGGGAAGAAGGGGAACCGGGGAGCTGTTTTTT; CDR3 protein: CATSRVPLAGRRGTGELFF; J gene: TRBJ2-2; clone size: NA; D gene: TRBD2; V gene: TRBV15
CDR3 DNA: TGTGCCAGCAGCTTAGGTAGCGGACTCACCGGGGAGCTGTTTTTT; CDR3 protein: CASSLGSGLTGELFF; J gene: TRBJ2-2; clone size: NA; D gene: NA; V gene: TRBV7-2
CDR3 DNA: TGTGCCAGCAGCTTTGGCGGGGGGGAACAAGAGACCCAGTACTTC; CDR3 protein: CASSFGGGEQETQYF; J gene: TRBJ2-5; clone size: once; D gene: TRBD2; V gene: TRBV5-6
CDR3 DNA: TGTGCCAGCAGTTACTCCCCCCTCCTTGATGAGCAGTTCTTC; CDR3 protein: CASSYSPLLDEQFF; J gene: TRBJ2-1; clone size: NA; D gene: NA; V gene: TRBV7-6
CDR3 DNA: TGTGCCAGCAGCCCCCGCCCCGACCCACGGGTGGAGACCCAGTACTTC; CDR3 protein: CASSPRPDPRVETQYF; J gene: TRBJ2-5; clone size: NA; D gene: NA; V gene: TRBV9
CDR3 DNA: TGTGCCAGCAGCTTAGTTGGGGGGGACAGGGAGGCTTTCTTT; CDR3 protein: CASSLVGGDREAFF; J gene: TRBJ1-1; clone size: NA; D gene: TRBD1; V gene: TRBV7-2
CDR3 DNA: TGTGCCAGCAGAGATGCAGGGGAGACTGAAGCTTTCTTT; CDR3 protein: CASRDAGETEAFF; J gene: TRBJ1-1; clone size: few; D gene: NA; V gene: TRBV2
CDR3 DNA: TGTGCCAGCAGCGTAGGGAGGGGACAGGGGCGTGCTGAAGCTTTCTTT; CDR3 protein: CASSVGRGQGRAEAFF; J gene: TRBJ1-1; clone size: NA; D gene: TRBD1; V gene: TRBV9
CDR3 DNA: TGTGCCAGCAGCGCCACGCCCGACAGGTCCTACGAGCAGTACTTC; CDR3 protein: CASSATPDRSYEQYF; J gene: TRBJ2-7; clone size: NA; D gene: NA; V gene: TRBV6-1
CDR3 DNA: TGTGCCAGCAGCGGCGCAGGGTCTCAGCCCCAGCATTTT; CDR3 protein: CASSGAGSQPQHF; J gene: TRBJ1-5; clone size: NA; D gene: NA; V gene: TRBV7-8
CDR3 DNA: TGTGCCAGCAGCCCGTCACCGACAGGGGCCGTCGAGCAGTTCTTC; CDR3 protein: CASSPSPTGAVEQFF; J gene: TRBJ2-1; clone size: NA; D gene: TRBD1; V gene: TRBV7-3
CDR3 DNA: TGCGCCAGCAGCTTGGCAGGGGCGGAAAGGTCACCCCTCCACTTT; CDR3 protein: CASSLAGAERSPLHF; J gene: TRBJ1-6; clone size: NA; D gene: NA; V gene: TRBV5-1
CDR3 DNA: TGTGCCATCAGTCCAGGTGAAAAACTGTTTTTT; CDR3 protein: CAISPGEKLFF; J gene: TRBJ1-4; clone size: once; D gene: NA; V gene: TRBV10-3
CDR3 DNA: TGTGCCAGCTCATGGGGACAAGTAATGACTGAAGCTTTCTTT; CDR3 protein: CASSWGQVMTEAFF; J gene: TRBJ1-1; clone size: few; D gene: NA; V gene: TRBV5-6
CDR3 DNA: TGTGCCAGCAGCTCGGGACAGAACGACGAGCAGTACTTC; CDR3 protein: CASSSGQNDEQYF; J gene: TRBJ2-7; clone size: NA; D gene: TRBD1; V gene: TRBV5-8
CDR3 DNA: TGTGCCAGCAGCGAAGGGGGCAATCAGCCCCAGCATTTT; CDR3 protein: CASSEGGNQPQHF; J gene: TRBJ1-5; clone size: NA; D gene: NA; V gene: TRBV7-2
CDR3 DNA: TGTGCCAGCAGCGCCCTTTTCCCCTGGCGGGCCTCCACAGATACGCAGTATTTT; CDR3 protein: CASSALFPWRASTDTQYF; J gene: TRBJ2-3; clone size: NA; D gene: NA; V gene: TRBV6-4
CDR3 DNA: TGTGCCAGCAGCTCCGTGTGGCAGGGGAGCTACGAGCAGTACTTC; CDR3 protein: CASSSVWQGSYEQYF; J gene: TRBJ2-7; clone size: NA; D gene: NA; V gene: TRBV7-2
CDR3 DNA: TGTGCCAGCAGTGAAACCCTAGCGGGAGGTTGGTACTTC; CDR3 protein: CASSETLAGGWYF; J gene: TRBJ2-7; clone size: NA; D gene: TRBD2; V gene: TRBV2
CDR3 DNA: TGTGCCTGGAGCCCCGGGACAGCTTCTGAAGCTTTCTTT; CDR3 protein: CAWSPGTASEAFF; J gene: TRBJ1-1; clone size: NA; D gene: TRBD1; V gene: TRBV30